The present T cell receptor beta chain was sequenced within a study of shared clonotypes between healthy human individuals. Across the whole study: Donors had three CD4 naive, three CD4 memory, two CD8 naive and one CD8 memory plate apiece.

Replicate PCRs run on sorted subsets employed roughly 190 ng DNA, around 27,000 T cell genomes. Only in-frame clones appear in the TCRdb table, and some are missing; sequencing was by immunoSEQ multiplex PCR. The sample holds about 2.2 million clones, approximately 92% seen once. Naive CD8 isolation took CD45RO-negative cells positively selected for CCR7 and excluded terminally differentiated effector memory CD45RA+ cells. Comments on this clone: What it recognizes is unknown.

CDR1 MNHEY and CDR2 SMNVEV come from the germline V gene (reference sequence). J was trimmed by 5 bases and V by 6 bases; bases with no gene match: 7. The CDR3 contains 13 residues. Points from the study as a whole: The donor pool, a small one, limited the genetic and exposure-history diversity represented.

Sequenced: naive CD8+ T cells from PBMCs. The sequence was obtained from a young man in good health. Some clones in this sample may be carry-over from other donors' samples. The chain has TRBV27 and TRBJ2-7; 7 bases match TRBD1. The CDR3 spells CASSPTGADEQYF. In nucleotides, the CDR3 is TGTGCCAGCAGCCCAACAGGGGCGGACGAGCAGTACTTC.